This T cell receptor beta chain originates from a study of PD-L1 blockade in urothelial cancer. The overall study: Each blood sample yielded a median of around 150,000 T cells.

V was clipped by 4 bases and J by 0 bases, with 11 bases between them. The CDR3 totals 15 residues. Germline lookup yields CDR1 SGDLS and CDR2 YYNGEE. Profiling relied on immunoSEQ multiplex PCR, and the TCRdb table lists in-frame clones only, not all of them. Of around 100,000 clones listed, about nine tenths are singletons. Time point of the sample: pretreatment peripheral blood. The TCR was taken from a man between 60 and 75 years old with urothelial cancer. The source was PBMCs, collected around atezolizumab (anti-PD-L1) treatment. This sequence joins TRBV9 and TRBJ1-3, with D tentatively TRBD1 (6 bases). The CDR3 region has the DNA TGTGCCAGCAGCCGGGGGGCTATCTCTGGAAACACCATATATTTT. Translating it yields CASSRGAISGNTIYF.